This TCR beta chain was profiled in a study of T-cell reconstitution after alpha-beta-depleted transplantation in children. Unique molecular identifiers were used to barcode this TCRbeta library. TCRdb re-called the PCR reads with MiXCR, one entry per CDR3 protein. The sample includes some 490,000 distinct CDR3 sequences, around an eighth of them seen just once. The CDR3 loop spans 12 amino acids. Germline V CDR1 and CDR2: GTSNPN, SVGIG (reference sequence). V dropped 3 bases and J dropped 5 bases, with 10 bases sitting between them. The source of this sequence is a human donor who donated a stem cell graft to a child with combined immunodeficiency. Here the sequenced sample was PBMCs from the stem cell graft donor, taken from the stem cell graft. The chain joins TRBV30 to TRBJ2-5; no firm D call. The CDR3 sequence: CAWRATTETQYF. The DNA of the CDR3 is TGTGCCTGGAGGGCAACTACGGAGACCCAGTACTTC.